This T cell receptor (beta chain) came from a study of cytomegalovirus exposure and HLA in healthy donors. The PCR ran on 60 Vbeta and 13 Jbeta primers. Libraries were prepared by immunoSEQ multiplex PCR; TCRdb keeps only in-frame clonotypes and omits some of them. Found here are some 160,000 clones, almost 80% of them singletons; the top ten hold over 1.1%. The V gene's germline CDR1 is SNHLY and CDR2 FYNNEI. V lost 7 bases to trimming and J lost 4 bases; unmatched junction nucleotides: 6. The CDR3 length is 13 residues. This TCR was recovered from a male donor in good health and CMV-seronegative. Sequencing used PBMCs. V is TRBV2 and J is TRBJ2-7, with 8 bases fitting TRBD1. The CDR3 DNA reads TGTGCCAGCACTCCACGGGACAGGTACGAGCAGTACTTC. This sequence encodes CASTPRDRYEQYF.